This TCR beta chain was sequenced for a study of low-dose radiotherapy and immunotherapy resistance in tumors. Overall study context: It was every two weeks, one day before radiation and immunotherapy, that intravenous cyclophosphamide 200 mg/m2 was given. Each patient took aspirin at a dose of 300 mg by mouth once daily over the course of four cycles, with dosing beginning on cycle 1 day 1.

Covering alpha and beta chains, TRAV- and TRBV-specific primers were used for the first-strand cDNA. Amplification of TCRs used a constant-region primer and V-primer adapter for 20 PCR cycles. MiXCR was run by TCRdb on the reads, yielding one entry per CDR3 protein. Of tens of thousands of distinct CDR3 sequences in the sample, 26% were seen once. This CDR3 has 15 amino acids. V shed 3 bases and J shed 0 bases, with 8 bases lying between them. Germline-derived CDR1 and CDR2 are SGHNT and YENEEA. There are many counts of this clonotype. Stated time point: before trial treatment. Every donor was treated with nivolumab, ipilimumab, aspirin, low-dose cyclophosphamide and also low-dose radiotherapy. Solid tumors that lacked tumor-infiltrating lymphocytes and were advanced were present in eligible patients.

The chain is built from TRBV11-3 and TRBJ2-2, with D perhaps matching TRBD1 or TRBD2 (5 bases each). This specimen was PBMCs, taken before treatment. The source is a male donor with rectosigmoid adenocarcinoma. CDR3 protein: CASSLGTSNTGELFF. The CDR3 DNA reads TGTGCCAGCAGCTTGGGGACGTCGAACACCGGGGAGCTGTTTTTT.